The T cell receptor (beta chain) described here comes from a study of naive and memory T cell subsets. General observations from the study: There was no ground truth to check naive and memory subset results.

Two oligonucleotides, mixed equimolar, formed the beta constant-region primer covering TRBC1 and TRBC2. Via MiXCR, TCRdb re-called the UMI-ligation and nested PCR reads, giving one row per CDR3 protein. Of tens of thousands of distinct CDR3 sequences in the sample, around 13% were seen once. Trimming cost V 6 bases and J 3 bases, with 12 bases left between them. The CDR3 is made up of 14 amino acids. This clonotype was recorded at least ten times. Its antigen is as yet unknown. Cells stained for CD3, CD4, CD8, CD45RA and CD27 were sorted into four subsets. The origin of this receptor is a human donor in good health. Sequencing used central memory CD4+ T cells from blood. The rearrangement links TRBV12-3 or TRBV12-4 to TRBJ2-1, with D possibly TRBD2 on 5 matching bases. The CDR3 region is CASRFNDYYNEQFF. CDR3 DNA sequence: TGTGCCAGCAGGTTTAACGACTACTACAATGAGCAGTTCTTC.